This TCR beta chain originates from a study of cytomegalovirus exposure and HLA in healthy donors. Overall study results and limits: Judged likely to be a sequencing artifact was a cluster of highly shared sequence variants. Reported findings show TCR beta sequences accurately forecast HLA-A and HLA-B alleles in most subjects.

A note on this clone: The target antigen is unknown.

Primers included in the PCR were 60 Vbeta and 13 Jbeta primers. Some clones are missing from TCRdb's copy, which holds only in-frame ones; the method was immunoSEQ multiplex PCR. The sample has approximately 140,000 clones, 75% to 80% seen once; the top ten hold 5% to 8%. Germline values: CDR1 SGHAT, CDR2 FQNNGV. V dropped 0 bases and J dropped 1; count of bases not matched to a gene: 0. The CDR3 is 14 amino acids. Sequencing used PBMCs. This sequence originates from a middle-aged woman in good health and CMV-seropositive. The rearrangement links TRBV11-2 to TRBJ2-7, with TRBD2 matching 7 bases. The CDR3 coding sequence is TGTGCCAGCAGCTTAGAACTAGCGTCCTACGAGCAGTACTTC. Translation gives CASSLELASYEQYF.